This passage covers 14 T cell receptor beta chains from one sample sequenced in a study of blood T cell repertoires in COVID-19. Some clones are missing from TCRdb's copy, which holds only in-frame ones; the method was immunoSEQ multiplex PCR. The sample lists 220,000 or so clones, 84% occurring once. The specimen was PBMCs or T cells enriched from blood (not recorded which). These receptors all stem from a woman in her forties who had recovered from COVID-19.

The chain combines TRBV30 with TRBJ2-2, with 15 bases aligning to TRBD2. From germline, CDR1 is GTSNPN and CDR2 SVGIG (reference sequence). Germline trimming cut 2 bases from V and 5 bases from J; bases unmatched to any gene: 9. The CDR3 covers 18 residues. In nucleotides, the CDR3 is TGTGCCTGGAGTATCGGACTAGCGGGAGGGCCGAGAACCGGGGAGCTGTTTTTT. Protein sequence: CAWSIGLAGGPRTGELFF.

The chain is built from TRBV28 and TRBJ1-1; D might be TRBD1 (5 bases). The CDR3 has 14 residues. Germline V gene data show CDR1 as MDHEN and CDR2 as SYDVKM. V lost 6 bases to trimming and J lost 0 bases, with 11 bases between them. The CDR3 nucleotides read TGTGCCAGCAGCTGGGGACTTATGAACACTGAAGCTTTCTTT. Its translation is CASSWGLMNTEAFF. The whole variable domain, filled in from reference TRBV28 and TRBJ1-1, reads DVKVTQSSRYLVKRTGEKVFLECVQDMDHENMFWYRQDPGLGLRLIYFSYDVKMKEKGDIPEGYSVSREKKERFSLILESASTNQTSMYLCASSWGLMNTEAFFGQGTRLTVV.

The chain employs TRBV6-5 and TRBJ2-3, with TRBD1 identical over 8 bases. Germline V gene data show CDR1 as MNHEY and CDR2 as SVGAGI. V was pared by 5 bases and J by 1 base, with 5 bases of the junction left unmatched. This CDR3 has 15 amino acids. CDR3 DNA sequence: TGTGCCAGCAGTCGACAGGGGTTCGGCACAGATACGCAGTATTTT. Residues: CASSRQGFGTDTQYF.

The chain is built from TRBV5-1 and TRBJ1-1, with 8 bases matching TRBD1. Germline CDR1 is SGHRS and CDR2 is YFSETQ. With V trimmed by 3 bases and J by 1 base, 5 bases remained unmatched. This CDR3 is 15 amino acids long. In DNA form, the CDR3 reads TGCGCCAGCAGCTCGGGACAGGACTGGAACACTGAAGCTTTCTTT. Translated: CASSSGQDWNTEAFF.

This chain connects TRBV18 to TRBJ2-1, with 9 bases identical to TRBD1. Germline CDR1 reads KGHSH; CDR2 reads LQKENI. The length of the CDR3 is 13 residues. Trimming removed 5 bases from V and 10 bases from J; junction bases left unmatched: 6. The CDR3 sequence: CASSLQGAREQFF. The CDR3 coding sequence is TGTGCCAGCTCATTACAGGGGGCGAGGGAGCAGTTCTTC.

The chain has TRBV19 and TRBJ2-3; D is possibly TRBD1 (6 bases). Per the germline V gene, CDR1 is LNHDA and CDR2 is SQIVND (reference sequence). V was clipped by 7 bases and J by 2 bases, with 10 bases between them. This CDR3 region has 13 residues. The CDR3 region is CASKDRSTDTQYF. The CDR3, as DNA: TGTGCCAGTAAAGACAGGTCCACAGATACGCAGTATTTT.

The J gene is TRBJ2-2, the V gene TRBV12-3 or TRBV12-4; D unresolved. This CDR3 is built from 12 residues. Trimming removed 6 bases from V and 1 base from J, with 3 bases in between. This CDR3 is CASSQNTGELFF. The CDR3 DNA is TGTGCCAGCAGCCAGAACACCGGGGAGCTGTTTTTT.

V and J are TRBV5-1 and TRBJ1-6; possibly TRBD1 for D (6 bases). This CDR3 region has 16 residues. V was clipped by 1 base and J by 5 bases, with 13 bases between them. Germline lookup yields CDR1 SGHRS and CDR2 YFSETQ. This CDR3 is CASSLLPGQDNSPLHF. CDR3 bases: TGCGCCAGCAGCTTGCTTCCGGGACAAGATAATTCACCCCTCCACTTT.

The chain joins TRBV5-3 to TRBJ1-1; 7 bases align to TRBD1. TRBV5-3 is an ORF, and what it does is uncertain. The CDR3 has 16 amino acids. Trimming cost V 4 bases and J 3 bases; bases outside gene matches: 12. DNA of the CDR3: TGTGCCAGAAGCCGACACCAGGGGGAAGGAGACACTGAAGCTTTCTTT. Amino acids: CARSRHQGEGDTEAFF.

The chain recombines TRBV30 with TRBJ2-3, with TRBD2 as a possible D gene (6 bases). From germline, CDR1 is GTSNPN and CDR2 SVGIG (reference sequence). The germline V and J ends were trimmed by 1 base and 0 bases, with 8 bases remaining between them. The CDR3 totals 14 residues. Here the CDR3 reads CAWSGGMSTDTQYF. The CDR3 nucleotides read TGTGCCTGGAGTGGCGGGATGAGCACAGATACGCAGTATTTT.

The CDR3 here is CASPSQPQHF. The CDR3 region has the DNA TGTGCCAGCCCCTCTCAGCCCCAGCATTTT. The J gene is TRBJ1-5, the V gene TRBV19, with D unclear. Trimming stripped 9 bases from V and 6 bases from J, with 6 bases between. CDR1 is LNHDA and CDR2 is SQIVND in the germline V gene (reference sequence). CDR3 length: 10 amino acids.

This chain connects TRBV7-2 to TRBJ1-1; D not certain. The germline CDR1 and CDR2 sequences are SGHTA and FQGNSA. Trimming stripped 1 base from V and 2 bases from J, with 8 bases between. The CDR3 has 14 amino acids. The CDR3 here is CASSLGQANTEAFF. CDR3 DNA: TGTGCCAGCAGCTTAGGGCAGGCAAACACTGAAGCTTTCTTT.

The V call is TRBV5-1, the J call TRBJ2-7; tentative D call: TRBD2 (5 bases). Germline V lookup: CDR1 SGHRS, CDR2 YFSETQ. Trimming stripped 4 bases from V and 0 bases from J, with 8 bases between. CDR3 length: 13 residues. For the CDR3, the DNA is TGCGCCAGCAGCACGGGAAGCTCCTACGAGCAGTACGTC. It codes for CASSTGSSYEQYV.

V usage is TRBV9 and J usage is TRBJ2-3, with 9 bases that match TRBD2. After removal of 0 bases from V and 3 bases from J, the junction contained 8 bases not matched to a gene. The CDR3 is 17 residues long. Germline V gene data show CDR1 as SGDLS and CDR2 as YYNGEE. CDR3 DNA sequence: TGTGCCAGCAGCGTAGGACTAGCGGATATGAGTACAGATACGCAGTATTTT. As protein: CASSVGLADMSTDTQYF.